This T cell receptor (beta chain) appears in the sequencing data of a study of tumor-infiltrating lymphocytes in primary liver carcinoma. This CDR3 region has 19 residues. Germline CDR1 SGHDN, CDR2 FVKESK. Unsorted whole blood yielded blood RNA, and germline DNA was extracted as well. TCR beta cDNA came from roughly 0.45 ug total RNA, primed with a constant-region primer. Libraries for TCR beta were built through three nested multiplex PCR rounds, which together made up a slightly modified ARM-PCR procedure. Investigators reported that the first two PCR rounds, at 10 to 11 cycles each, used TRBV1-TRBV30 forward primers with a C-beta reverse primer. TCRdb redid the calling of the multiplex PCR reads with MiXCR, one entry per CDR3 protein. The repertoire includes approximately 310,000 distinct CDR3 sequences, 55% to 65% of them detected once, and approximately 9% sits in the top ten. Comment on this clonotype: A junction boundary mismatches the germline segment, possibly from a read error.

Sequenced material: peripheral blood. The chain joins TRBV14 to TRBJ2-1; TRBD2 matches 11 bases. This TCR was recovered from a middle-aged man with primary liver carcinoma and hepatitis B virus infection. In nucleotides, the CDR3 is TGTACCAGTAGCCATAATCTAGCGGGAGGCTATAGCTCCTACAATGAGCAGTTCTTC. It yields the protein CTSSHNLAGGYSSYNEQFF. The full variable domain, its missing parts supplied by reference TRBV14 and TRBJ2-1, is EAGVTQFPSHSVIEKGQTVTLRCDPISGHDNLYWYRRVMGKEIKFLLHFVKESKQDESGMPNNRFLAERTGGTYSTLKVQPAELEDSGVYFCTSSHNLAGGYSSYNEQFFGPGTRLTVL.